This T cell receptor beta chain derives from a study of Graves' ophthalmopathy and Graves' hyperthyroidism. Overall study context: The blood sample was drawn at first diagnosis and before any treatment.

From RNA, the CDR3 regions of TCR beta chains were amplified and sequenced. First-round RT-PCR relied on HTBI primers, and a second-round multiplex PCR came next. TCRdb independently ran MiXCR on the multiplex PCR reads; one entry per CDR3 protein. Of about 700,000 distinct CDR3 sequences in the sample, roughly 40% are singletons; the top ten hold roughly 46%. Serum thyroxine and TRAb, along with clinical symptoms, thyroid ultrasound and orbital computed tomography, were what diagnosis relied on. Someone took the PBMCs out of approximately 9.2 ml of fresh peripheral blood. The CDR3 length is 16 residues. The V end lost 0 bases, the J end lost 0 bases, and 11 bases lay between the germline ends. Germline values: CDR1 ENHRY, CDR2 SYGVKD. This clonotype was seen at least ten times. The target antigen is unknown. Study observations and caveats: The authors also found most expanded thyroid clonotypes above 0.001 frequency in blood.

The origin of this receptor is an adult man with Graves' ophthalmopathy. V is TRBV10-3 and J is TRBJ1-1; possibly TRBD1 for D (5 bases). The sequencing sample was made of peripheral blood. For the CDR3, the DNA is TGTGCCATCAGTGAGTCACCGACAGCTATGAACACTGAAGCTTTCTTT. This translates into CAISESPTAMNTEAFF.